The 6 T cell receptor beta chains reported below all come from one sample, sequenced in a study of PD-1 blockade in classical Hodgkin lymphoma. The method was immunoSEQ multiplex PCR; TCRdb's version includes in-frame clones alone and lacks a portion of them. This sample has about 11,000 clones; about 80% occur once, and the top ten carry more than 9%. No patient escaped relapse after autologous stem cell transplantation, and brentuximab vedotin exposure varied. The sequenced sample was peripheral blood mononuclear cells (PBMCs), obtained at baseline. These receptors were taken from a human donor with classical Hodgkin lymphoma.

The CDR3 spells CAISVGLAAYNEQFF. CDR3 in DNA: TGTGCCATCAGTGTAGGACTAGCCGCCTACAATGAGCAGTTCTTC. The rearrangement joins TRBV10-3 to TRBJ2-1, with 8 bases aligning to TRBD2. This CDR3 spans 15 amino acids. Trimming cost V 4 bases and J 2 bases; bases outside gene matches: 4. Germline V gives CDR1 ENHRY, CDR2 SYGVKD.

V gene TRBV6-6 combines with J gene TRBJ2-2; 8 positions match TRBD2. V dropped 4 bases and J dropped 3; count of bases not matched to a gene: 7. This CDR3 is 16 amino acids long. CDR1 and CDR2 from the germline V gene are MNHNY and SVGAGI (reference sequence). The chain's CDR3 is CASSSLSGLDTGELFF. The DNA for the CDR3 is TGTGCCAGCAGTTCACTATCGGGACTAGACACCGGGGAGCTGTTTTTT.

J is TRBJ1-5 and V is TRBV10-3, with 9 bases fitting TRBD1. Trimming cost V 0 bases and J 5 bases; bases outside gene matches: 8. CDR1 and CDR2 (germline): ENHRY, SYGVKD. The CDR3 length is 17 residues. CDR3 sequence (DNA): TGTGCCATCAGTGAGTCGGGTACAGGGGGCGCGGATCAGCCCCAGCATTTT. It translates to CAISESGTGGADQPQHF.

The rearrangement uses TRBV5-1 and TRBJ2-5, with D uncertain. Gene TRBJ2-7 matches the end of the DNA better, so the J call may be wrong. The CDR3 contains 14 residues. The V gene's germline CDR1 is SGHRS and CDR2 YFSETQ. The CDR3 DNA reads TGCGCCAGCAGCTTGGCCGCGGATTCCTACGAGCAGTACTTC. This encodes CASSLAADSYEQYF.

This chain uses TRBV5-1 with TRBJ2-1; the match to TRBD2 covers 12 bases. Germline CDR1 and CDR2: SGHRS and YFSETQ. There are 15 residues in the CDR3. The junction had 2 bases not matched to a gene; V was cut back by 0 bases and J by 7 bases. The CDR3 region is CASSLGTSGTNEQFF. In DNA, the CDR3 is TGCGCCAGCAGCTTGGGGACTAGCGGGACTAATGAGCAGTTCTTC.

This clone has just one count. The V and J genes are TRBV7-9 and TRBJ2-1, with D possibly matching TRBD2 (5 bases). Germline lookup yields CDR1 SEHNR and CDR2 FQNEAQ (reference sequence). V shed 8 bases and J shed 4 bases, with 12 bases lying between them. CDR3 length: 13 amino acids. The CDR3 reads CASGGTGYNEQFF. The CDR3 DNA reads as TGTGCCAGCGGAGGTACGGGGTACAATGAGCAGTTCTTC.